This is a list of T cell receptor beta chains from one sample in a study of CD4 T cells in relation to SARS-CoV-2 and coronaviruses. For these TCRs, the target antigens are not known. Clones were sequenced by immunoSEQ multiplex PCR, and TCRdb holds only the in-frame ones, with some missing. The data show 41,000 or so clones, with roughly 84% seen just once and around 4.2% held by the top ten. The sequenced sample was naive CD4+ T cells from PBMCs, cultured in vitro. All receptors derive from an adult with COVID-19. The CDR3 runs from the conserved cysteine through the conserved F or W. The D gene is left open where the match is weak. Clone size is stated in some rows and not others, as once, few, many or a class when expanded.

CDR3,DNA,D,V,size,J
CSAGTVSGNTIYF,TGCAGCGCCGGGACAGTCTCTGGAAACACCATATATTTT,TRBD1,TRBV29-1,-,TRBJ1-3
CASSFVGGRVYEQFF,TGTGCCAGCAGTTTTGTTGGCGGGAGGGTCTATGAGCAGTTCTTC,TRBD2,TRBV27,few,TRBJ2-1
CASSLQHTEAFF,TGTGCCAGCAGTTTACAGCACACTGAAGCTTTCTTT,-,TRBV28,-,TRBJ1-1
CASSFDGDYGYTF,TGTGCCAGCAGCTTCGATGGGGATTATGGCTACACCTTC,-,TRBV7-9,few,TRBJ1-2
CASSGKRGFTDTQYF,TGTGCCAGCAGCGGCAAGCGGGGCTTCACAGATACGCAGTATTTT,TRBD2,TRBV5-4,-,TRBJ2-3
CASSDRDNTEAFF,TGTGCCAGCAGTGACCGGGACAACACTGAAGCTTTCTTT,-,TRBV6-4,-,TRBJ1-1
CASSFLNQPQHF,TGTGCCAGCAGTTTTCTCAATCAGCCCCAGCATTTT,-,TRBV27,-,TRBJ1-5
CASSLQGVPSTDTQYF,TGTGCCAGCAGCCTCCAGGGGGTCCCTAGCACAGATACGCAGTATTTT,TRBD1,TRBV7-3,-,TRBJ2-3
CAWSVDGGNTIYF,TGTGCCTGGAGTGTAGATGGTGGAAACACCATATATTTT,-,TRBV30,-,TRBJ1-3
CAISPRDGDYYEQYF,TGTGCCATCAGTCCCCGGGACGGAGATTACTACGAGCAGTACTTC,-,TRBV10-3,-,TRBJ2-7
CASSPSGSTDTQYF,TGTGCCAGCAGCCCGAGCGGGAGCACAGATACGCAGTATTTT,-,TRBV7-2,-,TRBJ2-3
CASSPPVTGGFEKLFF,TGTGCCAGCTCACCACCGGTGACAGGGGGCTTTGAAAAACTGTTTTTT,TRBD1,TRBV18,-,TRBJ1-4
CAIIEKDRHSWAQHF,TGTGCCATCATCGAAAAGGACAGACACTCGTGGGCCCAGCATTTT,-,TRBV10-3,-,TRBJ1-5
CASSEEAGGPDTQYF,TGTGCCAGCAGTGAAGAAGCGGGAGGGCCAGATACGCAGTATTTT,TRBD2,TRBV6-1,-,TRBJ2-3
CASSYHLDRGLDQPQHF,TGTGCCAGCAGTTACCACCTGGACAGGGGGCTAGATCAGCCCCAGCATTTT,TRBD1,TRBV6-2/TRBV6-3,-,TRBJ1-5
CASSRLAATYEQYF,TGTGCCAGCAGTAGACTAGCGGCCACCTACGAGCAGTACTTC,TRBD2,TRBV28,-,TRBJ2-7
CSASREAGFSPFYEQYF,TGCAGTGCTAGTCGGGAAGCGGGGTTCTCTCCTTTTTACGAGCAGTACTTC,TRBD2,TRBV20-1,-,TRBJ2-7
CASSPAGLCYEQYF,TGTGCCAGCTCACCGGCGGGCCTCTGCTACGAGCAGTACTTC,-,TRBV18,once,TRBJ2-7
CASSRLADYEQFF,TGTGCCAGCAGCCGACTAGCGGATTATGAGCAGTTCTTC,TRBD2,TRBV3-1/TRBV3-2,-,TRBJ2-1
CASTVDRGGHEQYF,TGTGCCAGCACCGTGGACAGGGGAGGCCACGAGCAGTACTTC,TRBD1,TRBV2,-,TRBJ2-7
CASSPSEYEQYF,TGTGCCAGCTCACCTAGCGAGTACGAGCAGTACTTC,-,TRBV18,-,TRBJ2-7
CASSLREYGYTF,TGTGCCAGCAGTTTAAGAGAGTATGGCTACACCTTC,-,TRBV28,-,TRBJ1-2
CASSGRSSSYNEQFF,TGTGCCAGCAGCGGTCGGTCTAGCTCCTACAATGAGCAGTTCTTC,-,TRBV11-2,-,TRBJ2-1
CASSKTGSSYEQYF,TGTGCCAGCAGCAAAACAGGGAGCTCCTACGAGCAGTACTTC,-,TRBV6-2/TRBV6-3,once,TRBJ2-7
CASSMQWTTGELFF,TGTGCCAGTAGTATGCAGTGGACCACCGGGGAGCTGTTTTTT,-,TRBV19,-,TRBJ2-2